This is a list of T cell receptor beta chains from one sample in a study of cytomegalovirus exposure and HLA in healthy donors. Profiling relied on immunoSEQ multiplex PCR, and the TCRdb table lists in-frame clones only, not all of them. The repertoire consists of 120,000 or so clones, with about 80% occurring once and the leading ten covering approximately 10%. The source material was PBMCs. The source of these receptors is a man aged 25 to 40 in good health and CMV-seropositive. CDR3s leave out the opening cysteine and the closing phenylalanine or tryptophan.

j_gene	v_gene	CDR3aa
TRBJ2-5	TRBV19	ASSQRGGAGRETQY
TRBJ2-7	TRBV6-5	ASSGSRVREQY
TRBJ1-1	TRBV10-3	AISEIGNTEAF
TRBJ1-4	TRBV6-1	ASSWNGGELF
TRBJ1-5	TRBV27	ASSPDGPGRGGNQPQH
TRBJ2-3	TRBV7-3	ASSLSASGGYTDTQY
TRBJ1-2	TRBV27	ASSLSGRQGGWVVIGYT
TRBJ2-4	TRBV5-1	ASSWTSGGAGDSQY
TRBJ2-5	TRBV2	ASRETLETQY
TRBJ2-3	TRBV29-1	SVEVLWGVTDTQY
TRBJ2-3	TRBV7-3	ASSLIGGGGTDTQY
TRBJ2-7	TRBV11-3	ASSRGTGFAEQY
TRBJ1-5	TRBV19	ASGGLGNQPQH
TRBJ2-3	TRBV7-3	ASSRLAGGADTQY
TRBJ2-3	TRBV5-6	ASSYPSGGSADTQY
TRBJ1-1	TRBV6-6	ASSYKGGTEAF
TRBJ2-7	TRBV7-2	ASSSPVGQLFSYEQY
TRBJ1-3	TRBV7-9	ASSLPQASGNTIY
TRBJ1-1	TRBV7-2	ASSSYTFTEAF
TRBJ1-2	TRBV5-1	ASSFSQGNYGYT
TRBJ1-2	TRBV2	ASSRYGYT
TRBJ1-4	TRBV27	ASKPLRQRVLEKLF
TRBJ1-5	TRBV4-1	ASSQEKGLHQPQH
TRBJ1-2	TRBV29-1	SVTSGTGSGGYT
TRBJ1-2	TRBV5-1	ASSPSVRTGSGYT
TRBJ2-1	TRBV30	AWSAGISYNEQF
TRBJ1-2	TRBV6-5	ASSRQGVVYGYT
TRBJ2-5	TRBV14	ASSKLLAGQETQY
TRBJ1-2	TRBV6-1	ASTETGGSYGYT
.	TRBV5-8	ASSLEGRTGPEQY
TRBJ1-5	TRBV15	ATSRALPRDWSNQPQH
TRBJ1-5	TRBV30	AWSPTGTYQPQH
TRBJ2-3	TRBV11-1	ASSFRDRGYSTDTQY
TRBJ1-2	TRBV6-1	ASSEAGGEGYT
TRBJ1-5	TRBV21-1	ASSKVRDGIYQPQH
TRBJ1-2	TRBV7-8	ASSLNRVYDGYT
TRBJ2-7	TRBV7-9	ASSLPRGYEQY
TRBJ1-2	TRBV6-5	ASHGGRGEYGYT
TRBJ2-7	TRBV6-1	ASSETVEYEQY
TRBJ1-1	TRBV30	AWSGTGHLLNTEAF
TRBJ2-7	TRBV19	ASSDRGYEQY
TRBJ2-5	TRBV30	AWRDFGTSGQETQY
TRBJ1-6	TRBV5-6	ASSTGHLSSYNSPLH
TRBJ2-3	TRBV7-6	ASSLVDRATDTQY
TRBJ2-7	TRBV14	ASSQARPGTNYEQY
.	TRBV6-5	ASSYSRLYEQY
TRBJ1-1	TRBV9	ASSVGGETEAF
TRBJ2-1	TRBV5-4	ATPDRYDEQF
TRBJ1-2	TRBV28	ASRTPPGLRSEQGYGYT
TRBJ2-2	TRBV5-1	ASSSDREPAGELF
TRBJ1-6	TRBV7-8	ASSLLTRASPLH
TRBJ2-3	TRBV4-1	ASSQASGGTTDTQY
TRBJ2-3	TRBV5-1	ASTILGTGATDTQY
TRBJ1-5	TRBV28	ASRLEALWGRSNQPQH
TRBJ1-3	TRBV6-6	ASSPGQGRNTIY
TRBJ2-5	TRBV11-2	ASSLDWTSGGSLTQY
TRBJ1-1	TRBV7-6	ASSLRPGTGLNTEAF
TRBJ2-7	TRBV19	ASSSRDRGKDEQY